The rows below give T cell receptor beta chains drawn from one sample of a study of T cells in Graves' hyperthyroidism and ophthalmopathy. TCRdb used MiXCR to reprocess the multiplex PCR reads, holding one entry per CDR3 protein. This repertoire shows under 300,000 distinct CDR3 sequences, more than 12% found once; its top ten account for roughly 13%. What was sequenced was blood. These receptors all stem from a woman aged 40 to 50 with Graves' hyperthyroidism that later progressed to Graves' ophthalmopathy. Both conserved end residues are part of each CDR3. D genes are given only for firm matches. Size is stated as once, few, many, or a class for an expanded clone.

many	TRBD1	TRBV30	TRBJ2-7	CAWEGTGRRNEQYF	TGTGCCTGGGAAGGGACAGGGAGACGGAACGAGCAGTACTTC
many	TRBD2	TRBV7-9	TRBJ2-7	CASSDWTGRAYEQYF	TGTGCCAGCAGCGATTGGACCGGGAGGGCCTACGAGCAGTACTTC
many	NA	TRBV7-9	TRBJ2-1	CASTRFGNNEQFF	TGTGCCAGCACCCGGTTTGGAAATAATGAGCAGTTCTTC
many	NA	TRBV7-2	TRBJ2-1	CASSKDYSYNEQFF	TGTGCCAGCAGTAAAGACTACTCCTACAATGAGCAGTTCTTC
many	NA	TRBV7-3	TRBJ2-7	CASSPTVNSYEQYF	TGTGCCAGCAGCCCAACGGTAAACTCCTACGAGCAGTACTTC
many	NA	TRBV7-3	TRBJ1-2	CASSLGTGSSGYTF	TGTGCCAGCAGCTTAGGTACAGGGAGTAGTGGCTACACCTTC
many	TRBD2	TRBV6-2/TRBV6-3	TRBJ2-1	CASSYNVGGRMGEQFF	TGTGCCAGCAGTTATAACGTCGGCGGGAGGATGGGTGAGCAGTTCTTC
many	NA	TRBV9	TRBJ1-1	CASSVAKNTEAFF	TGTGCCAGCAGCGTAGCCAAGAACACTGAAGCTTTCTTT
many	TRBD2	TRBV2	TRBJ2-4	CASIIPGGGAKNIQYF	TGTGCCAGCATCATCCCGGGGGGGGGAGCCAAAAACATTCAGTACTTC
many	NA	TRBV28	TRBJ2-5	CASTSWSSGKETQYF	TGTGCCAGCACCTCTTGGAGTAGCGGAAAAGAGACCCAGTACTTC
many	NA	TRBV11-2	TRBJ1-2	CASSFNPAANYGYTF	TGTGCCAGCAGCTTTAACCCAGCTGCTAACTATGGCTACACCTTC
few	NA	TRBV7-9	TRBJ2-3	CASKGSFTDTQYF	TGTGCCAGCAAAGGCAGTTTCACAGATACGCAGTATTTT